Given below is one T cell receptor beta chain in context. This sample is part of a study of blood T cell repertoires in COVID-19. In the study overall: The origin of the acute and convalescent COVID-19 samples was the United States, Italy and Spain.

Profiling relied on immunoSEQ multiplex PCR, and the TCRdb table lists in-frame clones only, not all of them. This sample has 130,000 to 150,000 clones, with more than 80% found just once. Sequencing was carried out using peripheral blood. The clonotype comes from a human donor with acute or convalescent COVID-19. The donor label of this sample is uncertain.

The CDR3 nucleotides read TGTGCCAGCACCGGGCAGGGTGGAAACGAGCAGTACTTC. Its translation is CASTGQGGNEQYF. The chain links TRBV2 to TRBJ2-7, with D maybe TRBD1 (5 bases). The CDR3 covers 13 residues. The germline CDR1 and CDR2 sequences are SNHLY and FYNNEI. V was clipped by 7 bases and J by 5 bases, with 15 bases between them. The full variable domain, in which reference TRBV2 and TRBJ2-7 provide the parts outside the CDR3, is EPEVTQTPSHQVTQMGQEVILRCVPISNHLYFYWYRQILGQKVEFLVSFYNNEISEKSEIFDDQFSVERPDGSNFTLKIRSTKLEDSAMYFCASTGQGGNEQYFGPGTRLTVT.